Below, 3 T cell receptor beta chains from the same sample are listed, as sequenced in a study of T cells in Graves' hyperthyroidism and ophthalmopathy. Authors of the study amplified TCR beta CDR3 regions from RNA transcripts. TCR CDR3 regions were first amplified by RT-PCR with HTBI primers. MiXCR, run by TCRdb on the multiplex PCR reads, gives a single entry per CDR3 protein. The sample holds 300,000 to 400,000 distinct CDR3 sequences, roughly 15% seen once. The sequencing sample was made of blood. The receptors stem from a woman under 40 with Graves' ophthalmopathy.

The sample holds a few counts of this clonotype. V gene TRBV19 combines with J gene TRBJ2-4; 8 nucleotides match TRBD1. The V and J ends lost 3 bases and 0 bases, in that order; junction bases with no gene match: 1. Germline V gene lookup returns CDR1 LNHDA and CDR2 SQIVND (reference sequence). The CDR3 has 15 amino acids. CDR3 sequence (DNA): TGTGCCAGTAGTATTGACAGGGGAGCCAAAAACATTCAGTACTTC. This encodes CASSIDRGAKNIQYF.

At least ten counts were recorded for this clonotype. The chain recombines TRBV30 with TRBJ2-5, with D possibly called TRBD1 or TRBD2 (5 bases each). This CDR3 comprises 13 residues. V was trimmed by 1 base and J by 5 bases, leaving 11 bases between them. Germline V CDR1 and CDR2: GTSNPN, SVGIG (reference sequence). CDR3 DNA sequence: TGTGCCTGGAGTGAATGGGGCGGGGAGACCCAGTACTTC. Encoded protein: CAWSEWGGETQYF.

This clonotype was detected ten times or more. The chain carries TRBV6-1 and TRBJ1-1, with TRBD1 identical over 7 bases. The CDR3 extends over 15 amino acids. Germline V gene data show CDR1 as MNHNS and CDR2 as SASEGT. V was pared by 6 bases and J by 3 bases, with 10 bases of the junction left unmatched. The CDR3 loop is CASRTPTGRDTEAFF. CDR3 coding DNA: TGTGCCAGCAGGACCCCGACAGGGAGGGACACTGAAGCTTTCTTT.